This T cell receptor beta chain was observed in a study of cytomegalovirus exposure and HLA in healthy donors. Study summary: The study's early data release held about 80 million unique TCRs from HLA-typed donors.

This clone was seen once. The antigen is not known. PCR involved 60 Vbeta and 13 Jbeta primers. Assay used: immunoSEQ multiplex PCR; TCRdb lists only in-frame clones, some missing. This sample carries just over 150,000 clones, around 82% of them seen once, and the ten largest clones take around 7%. This CDR3 has 19 residues. Germline V gene lookup returns CDR1 SGHNT and CDR2 YYREEE (reference sequence). V dropped 4 bases and J dropped 5; count of bases not matched to a gene: 21. Study-wide findings and caveats: Association of a missense DCLRE1C variant with TCR beta V- and J-gene trimming was reported in a later analysis.

The chain employs TRBV5-4 and TRBJ1-2; 9 positions agree with TRBD1. This sequence was found in a woman in her forties or fifties in good health and CMV-seropositive. The sequencing sample was made of PBMCs. The CDR3 DNA follows: TGTGCCAGCAGCCGAATCGCCGCCTCGGGACAGGGAAGACAGTATGGCTACACCTTC. It is translated as CASSRIAASGQGRQYGYTF.